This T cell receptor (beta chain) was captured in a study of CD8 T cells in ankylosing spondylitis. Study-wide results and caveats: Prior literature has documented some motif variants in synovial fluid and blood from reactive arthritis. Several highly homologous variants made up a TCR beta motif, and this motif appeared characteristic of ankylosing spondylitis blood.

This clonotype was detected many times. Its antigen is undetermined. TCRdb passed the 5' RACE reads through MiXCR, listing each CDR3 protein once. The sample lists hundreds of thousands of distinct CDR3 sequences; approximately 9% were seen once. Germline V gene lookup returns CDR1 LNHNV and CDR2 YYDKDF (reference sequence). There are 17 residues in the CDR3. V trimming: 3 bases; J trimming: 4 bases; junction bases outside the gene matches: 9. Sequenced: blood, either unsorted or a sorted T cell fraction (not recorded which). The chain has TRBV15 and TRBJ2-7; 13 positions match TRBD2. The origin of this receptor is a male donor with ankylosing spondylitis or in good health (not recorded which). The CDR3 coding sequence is TGTGCCACCAGCAGTAAGACTAGCGGGAGGAAAATATACGAGCAGTACTTC. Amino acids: CATSSKTSGRKIYEQYF. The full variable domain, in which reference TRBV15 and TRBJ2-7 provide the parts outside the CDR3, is DAMVIQNPRYQVTQFGKPVTLSCSQTLNHNVMYWYQQKSSQAPKLLFHYYDKDFNNEADTPDNFQSRRPNTSFCFLDIRSPGLGDTAMYLCATSSKTSGRKIYEQYFGPGTRLTVT.